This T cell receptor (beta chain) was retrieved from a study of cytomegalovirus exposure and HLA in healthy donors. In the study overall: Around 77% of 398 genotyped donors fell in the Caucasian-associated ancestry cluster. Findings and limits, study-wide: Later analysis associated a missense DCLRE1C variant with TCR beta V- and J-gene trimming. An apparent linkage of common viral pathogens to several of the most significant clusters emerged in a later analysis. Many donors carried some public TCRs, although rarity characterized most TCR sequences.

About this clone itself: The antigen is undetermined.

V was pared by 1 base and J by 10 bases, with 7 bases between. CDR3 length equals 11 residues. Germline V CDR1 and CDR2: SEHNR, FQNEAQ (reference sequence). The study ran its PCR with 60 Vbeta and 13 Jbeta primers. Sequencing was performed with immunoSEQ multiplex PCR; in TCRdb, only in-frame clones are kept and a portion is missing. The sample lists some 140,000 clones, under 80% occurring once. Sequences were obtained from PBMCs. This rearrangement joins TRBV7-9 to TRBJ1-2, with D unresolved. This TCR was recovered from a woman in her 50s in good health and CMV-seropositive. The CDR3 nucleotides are TGTGCCAGCAGCTTAGACCCGGTCTACACCTTC. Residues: CASSLDPVYTF.